The 25 T cell receptor beta chains below come from one sample, sequenced in a study of blood T cell repertoires in COVID-19. Clones were sequenced by immunoSEQ multiplex PCR, and TCRdb holds only the in-frame ones, with some missing. The sample records roughly 200,000 clones, roughly 90% being singletons. Input material: peripheral blood. Receptor source: a man between 45 and 60 years old with acute or convalescent COVID-19.

The chain carries TRBV5-1 and TRBJ2-2; TRBD2 matches 10 bases. The CDR3 is made up of 15 amino acids. Germline values: CDR1 SGHRS, CDR2 YFSETQ. J gave up 2 bases and V 3 bases, and 1 base lay outside the gene matches. The CDR3 bases are TGCGCCAGCAGCTGGACTAGCGGTAACACCGGGGAGCTGTTTTTT. This encodes CASSWTSGNTGELFF.

The chain uses TRBV6-5 and TRBJ1-5; the match to TRBD1 covers 12 bases. CDR1 and CDR2 (germline): MNHEY, SVGAGI. The CDR3 is made up of 15 amino acids. J lost 5 bases, V lost 7 bases, and 6 bases had no gene match. CDR3 DNA: TGTGCCAGCACCCCGGGACAGGGGGCGGATCAGCCCCAGCATTTT. Its translation is CASTPGQGADQPQHF.

The CDR3 here is CASSSTGGEHEPQHF. In DNA form, the CDR3 reads TGTGCCAGCAGTTCGACAGGGGGCGAGCATGAGCCCCAGCATTTT. The chain combines TRBV7-2 with TRBJ1-5, with 10 bases lining up with TRBD1. This CDR3 has 15 amino acids. Germline values: CDR1 SGHTA, CDR2 FQGNSA. V gave up 6 bases and J gave up 8 bases; unmatched junction bases: 10. Complete variable domain (other parts from reference TRBV7-2 and TRBJ1-5): GAGVSQSPSNKVTEKGKDVELRCDPISGHTALYWYRQSLGQGLEFLIYFQGNSAPDKSGLPSDRFSAERTGGSVSTLTIQRTQQEDSAVYLCASSSTGGEHEPQHFGDGTRLSIL.

V and J are TRBV15 and TRBJ2-7; 7 nucleotides agree with TRBD1. The CDR3 is made up of 14 amino acids. V gave up 4 bases and J gave up 1 base; unmatched junction bases: 4. The germline gives CDR1 LNHNV, CDR2 YYDKDF (reference sequence). In nucleotides, the CDR3 is TGTGCCACCAGCACTGGACAGGTGTCCTACGAGCAGTACTTC. Its protein is CATSTGQVSYEQYF. Complete variable domain (other parts from reference TRBV15 and TRBJ2-7): DAMVIQNPRYQVTQFGKPVTLSCSQTLNHNVMYWYQQKSSQAPKLLFHYYDKDFNNEADTPDNFQSRRPNTSFCFLDIRSPGLGDTAMYLCATSTGQVSYEQYFGPGTRLTVT.

V gene TRBV6-5 combines with J gene TRBJ2-7; 8 bases are shared with TRBD1. CDR1 and CDR2 (germline): MNHEY, SVGAGI. After removal of 6 bases from V and 3 bases from J, the junction contained 4 bases not matched to a gene. The CDR3 covers 13 residues. The CDR3 loop is CASRRTGIYEQYV. The CDR3 DNA sequence: TGTGCCAGCAGAAGGACAGGGATCTACGAGCAGTACGTC.

J is TRBJ2-1 and V is TRBV5-8, with TRBD2 matching 11 bases. Germline V gives CDR1 SGHTS, CDR2 YDEGEE. The CDR3 contains 16 residues. J gave up 1 base and V 0 bases, and 0 bases lay outside the gene matches. The CDR3 is CASSLGLAGSYNEQFF. CDR3 DNA: TGTGCCAGCAGCTTGGGACTAGCGGGGTCCTACAATGAGCAGTTCTTC. The entire variable domain, with the rest obtained from reference TRBV5-8 and TRBJ2-1, is as follows: EAGVTQSPTHLIKTRGQQATLRCSPISGHTSVYWYQQALGLGLQFLLWYDEGEERNRGNFPPRFSGRQFPNYSSELNVNALELEDSALYLCASSLGLAGSYNEQFFGPGTRLTVL.

The rearrangement links TRBV28 to TRBJ2-7, with D perhaps matching TRBD2 (6 bases). Germline assignment: CDR1 MDHEN and CDR2 SYDVKM. V lost 7 bases, J lost 3 bases, and 16 bases lay in between. The CDR3 has 14 residues. The CDR3 loop is CASTVTGADYEQYF. The CDR3 nucleotides read TGTGCCAGCACCGTTACGGGAGCGGACTACGAGCAGTACTTC.

The chain combines TRBV7-9 with TRBJ1-1; 7 bases agree with TRBD1. Germline V lookup: CDR1 SEHNR, CDR2 FQNEAQ (reference sequence). The CDR3 totals 15 residues. V dropped 7 bases and J dropped 14; count of bases not matched to a gene: 22. The CDR3 DNA reads TGTGCCAGCACTTCGGTGGGACAGATCACAGCGGGGGTGTTCTTT. Amino acids: CASTSVGQITAGVFF.

The count of this clone is one. The V and J genes are TRBV5-5 and TRBJ2-7; 9 nucleotides agree with TRBD2. Germline CDR1 is SGHKS and CDR2 is YYEKEE (reference sequence). CDR3 length equals 12 residues. The ends lost 2 bases at V and 7 bases at J; junction bases unmatched: 1. The CDR3 bases are TGTGCCAGCAGCTTCGGACTAGCGGAGCAGTACGTC. The encoded protein is CASSFGLAEQYV.

The chain uses TRBV18 and TRBJ2-7; a weak D match, TRBD2 (5 bases). The CDR3 runs 11 residues. Germline CDR1 and CDR2: KGHSH and LQKENI. Trimming shortened V by 2 bases and J by 9 bases, and 8 bases separated the two germline ends. CDR3 in amino acids: CASSPSEVQYF. In DNA, the CDR3 is TGTGCCAGCTCACCATCGGAGGTGCAGTACTTC.

The genes are TRBV6-5 and TRBJ2-5; 7 bases map to TRBD2. Germline V lookup: CDR1 MNHEY, CDR2 SVGAGI. This CDR3 is 14 amino acids long. V lost 2 bases to trimming and J lost 3 bases; unmatched junction nucleotides: 3. The CDR3 sequence is CASSYVRGEETQYF. DNA for the CDR3: TGTGCCAGCAGTTACGTCCGGGGGGAAGAGACCCAGTACTTC.

This sequence joins TRBV9 and TRBJ2-7; no reliable D call. V lost 0 bases and J 1 base, leaving 5 bases between the germline ends. Germline V gene data show CDR1 as SGDLS and CDR2 as YYNGEE. The CDR3 covers 13 residues. The CDR3 sequence is CASSVGPSYEQYF. CDR3 sequence (DNA): TGTGCCAGCAGCGTAGGGCCGTCCTACGAGCAGTACTTC.

This chain links TRBV19 with TRBJ2-5; a weak D match, TRBD1 (5 bases). From germline, CDR1 is LNHDA and CDR2 SQIVND (reference sequence). CDR3 size: 13 residues. Deletions cut 5 bases from V and 1 base from J, with 8 bases between. The CDR3 coding sequence is TGTGCCAGTAGTGGACAATTCCAAGAGACCCAGTACTTC. Translated: CASSGQFQETQYF.

The chain joins TRBV27 to TRBJ2-7, with 7 nucleotides matching TRBD2. V shed 0 bases, J shed 6 bases, and the junction held 2 bases outside the gene matches. The germline gives CDR1 MNHEY, CDR2 SMNVEV (reference sequence). This CDR3 is built from 13 residues. The CDR3 DNA is TGTGCCAGCAGTTTATCGCCGGGGGGCGAGCAGTACTTC. This gives the protein CASSLSPGGEQYF.

The chain has TRBV28 and TRBJ1-4; D is uncertain. Germline CDR1 MDHEN, CDR2 SYDVKM. The CDR3 contains 13 residues. With 8 bases removed from V and 4 bases from J, the gap between germline ends came to 11 bases. Here the CDR3 DNA reads TGTGCCAGCCTCAGGCCGATTAATGAAAAACTGTTTTTT. Its protein is CASLRPINEKLFF.

This chain links TRBV5-1 with TRBJ2-1, with 8 bases that match TRBD2. The germline V gene has CDR1 SGHRS and CDR2 YFSETQ. V was clipped by 3 bases and J by 0 bases; unmatched bases: 2. This CDR3 contains 15 residues. CDR3: CASSSGGASYNEQFF. In DNA, the CDR3 is TGCGCCAGCAGCTCCGGGGGGGCCTCCTACAATGAGCAGTTCTTC. Complete variable domain (other parts from reference TRBV5-1 and TRBJ2-1): KAGVTQTPRYLIKTRGQQVTLSCSPISGHRSVSWYQQTPGQGLQFLFEYFSETQRNKGNFPGRFSGRQFSNSRSEMNVSTLELGDSALYLCASSSGGASYNEQFFGPGTRLTVL.

This clone was seen just once. This rearrangement joins TRBV7-9 to TRBJ2-5, with 12 bases identical to TRBD2. The J segment lost 5 bases and the V segment lost 0 bases, leaving 7 bases of the junction unmatched. The V gene's germline CDR1 is SEHNR and CDR2 FQNEAQ (reference sequence). This CDR3 contains 17 residues. In DNA, the CDR3 is TGTGCCAGCAGCTTAGCGCTAGCGGGGGGGCCCCGGGAGACCCAGTACTTC. Translating gives CASSLALAGGPRETQYF.

The chain links TRBV4-2 to TRBJ2-1; 12 nucleotides line up with TRBD2. The length of the CDR3 is 15 residues. V shed 1 base, J shed 5 bases, and the junction held 0 bases outside the gene matches. The germline gives CDR1 LGHNA, CDR2 YNFKEQ. CDR3 nucleotide sequence: TGTGCCAGCAGCCAAGGACTAGCGGGAGACAATGAGCAGTTCTTC. Its protein is CASSQGLAGDNEQFF.

About this clone: At the DNA level, this CDR3 is encoded by other sequences in the same sample as well. DNA of the CDR3: TGTGCCAGCAGCCCTAGGACTAGCGGTTACAATGAGCAGTTCTTC. As protein: CASSPRTSGYNEQFF. The rearrangement uses TRBV7-3 and TRBJ2-1; TRBD2 aligns across 10 bases. The CDR3 contains 15 residues. Per the germline V gene, CDR1 is SGHTA and CDR2 is FQGTGA. Trimming removed 5 bases from V and 4 bases from J; junction bases left unmatched: 5.

V is TRBV30 and J is TRBJ2-5; TRBD2 matches at 10 bases. This CDR3 has 17 amino acids. Germline V CDR1 and CDR2: GTSNPN, SVGIG (reference sequence). V gave up 0 bases and J gave up 7 bases; unmatched junction bases: 14. In nucleotides, the CDR3 is TGTGCCTGGAGTGTCCCCCGGCTAGCGGGGGCCTCGGGGACCCAGTACTTC. This codes for CAWSVPRLAGASGTQYF.

This rearrangement joins TRBV7-9 to TRBJ2-7; maybe TRBD1 (5 bases). Germline V gives CDR1 SEHNR, CDR2 FQNEAQ (reference sequence). V was shortened by 5 bases and J by 2 bases, with 10 bases between the two germline ends. The CDR3 totals 13 residues. The CDR3 reads CASSKDTTYEQYF. CDR3 in DNA: TGTGCCAGCAGCAAGGACACCACCTACGAGCAGTACTTC.

The J gene is TRBJ2-7, the V gene TRBV2; TRBD2 matches 11 bases. Per the germline V gene, CDR1 is SNHLY and CDR2 is FYNNEI. There are 16 residues in the CDR3. The V segment lost 3 bases and the J segment 1 base; nucleotides outside the gene matches: 5. The CDR3 bases are TGTGCCAGCAGTGATGTGGGGACTAGCGGTTCCTACGAGCAGTACTTC. It encodes CASSDVGTSGSYEQYF.

This chain joins TRBV28 and TRBJ2-3; the match to TRBD2 covers 10 bases. The CDR3 loop spans 14 amino acids. The junction had 6 bases not matched to a gene; V was cut back by 6 bases and J by 6 bases. Germline V CDR1 and CDR2: MDHEN, SYDVKM. The CDR3 sequence is CASSLTAGGDTQYF. The DNA for the CDR3 is TGTGCCAGCAGCCTTACAGCGGGAGGGGATACGCAGTATTTT.

This sequence joins TRBV7-9 and TRBJ2-7; D unclear. This CDR3 has 17 amino acids. Per the germline V gene, CDR1 is SEHNR and CDR2 is FQNEAQ (reference sequence). Between the trimmed V and J ends, which lost 5 bases and 0 bases, there was a span of 20 bases. The CDR3 protein is CASSHLLGYGVSYEQYF. The CDR3 DNA reads TGTGCCAGCAGCCACCTGCTAGGTTACGGCGTCTCCTACGAGCAGTACTTC.

This clone was observed once. This chain connects TRBV28 to TRBJ1-1, with a weak D call TRBD1 (6 bases). This CDR3 is 14 amino acids long. V lost 5 bases and J lost 1, with 11 bases in between. Germline V gene lookup returns CDR1 MDHEN and CDR2 SYDVKM. The CDR3 DNA reads as TGTGCCAGCAGTCCCCGGACAGAGAACACTGAAGCTTTCTTT. This translates into CASSPRTENTEAFF.